This section outlines one T cell receptor beta chain sequence together with its context. Its antigen is not identified. The sample originates from a study of cytomegalovirus exposure and HLA in healthy donors. Trimming took off 0 bases at V and 4 bases at J, with 12 bases between the two ends. Germline CDR1 and CDR2: MNHEY and SVGAGI. The CDR3 consists of 15 residues. Using immunoSEQ multiplex PCR, the repertoire was profiled, and TCRdb retains in-frame clones only, with some absent. The table includes over 60,000 clones, 85% to 95% detected once. Broader study findings: A few chains linked to CMV were shown in vitro to be specific for CMV antigens.

This rearrangement joins TRBV6-5 to TRBJ1-2, with a tentative D call TRBD1 (6 bases). The source is a man aged 18 to 30 in good health and CMV-seronegative. The sequenced sample was PBMCs. This chain's CDR3 is CASSYSRGGGYGYTF. CDR3 coding DNA: TGTGCCAGCAGTTACTCGCGGGGGGGCGGCTATGGCTACACCTTC.